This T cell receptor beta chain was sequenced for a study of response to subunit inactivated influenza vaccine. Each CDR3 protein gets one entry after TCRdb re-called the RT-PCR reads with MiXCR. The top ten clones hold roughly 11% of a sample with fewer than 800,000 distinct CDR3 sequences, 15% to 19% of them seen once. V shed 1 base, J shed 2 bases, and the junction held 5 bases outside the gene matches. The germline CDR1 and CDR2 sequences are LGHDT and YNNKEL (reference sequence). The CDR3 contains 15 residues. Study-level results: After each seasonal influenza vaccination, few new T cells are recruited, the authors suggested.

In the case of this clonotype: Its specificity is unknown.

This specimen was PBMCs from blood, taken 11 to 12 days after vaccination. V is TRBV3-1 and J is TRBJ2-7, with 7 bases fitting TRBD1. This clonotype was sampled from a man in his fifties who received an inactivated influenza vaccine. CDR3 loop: CASSQVLDRTYEQYF. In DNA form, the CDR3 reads TGTGCCAGCAGCCAAGTTCTGGACAGGACCTACGAGCAGTACTTC.